Following are 28 T cell receptor beta chains from one sample sequenced in a study of regulatory T cells in long-lasting Graves disease (TCRdb year 2021). Library preparation used multiplex PCR. Sequencing used an Illumina HiSeq 4000. CDR3 regions were amplified by Arm-PCR with iRepertoire HTBI primers to construct TCR beta libraries. TCRdb handled the public reads itself, with Q25 trimming in fastp and clone calling in MiXCR, and kept productive beta chains. For every CDR3 protein sequence, its rows merge into one entry that carries the most common genes and DNA. Within this sample are around 500,000 distinct CDR3 sequences, with about 12% of them counted one time only. Of the sample, more than 8% falls within the top ten clones. What this sample's time point label stands for: newly diagnosed GD, antithyroid drugs for less than 3 months. For both TCR sequencing and RNA sequencing, RNA was extracted from PBMCs using TRIzol.

A further study also used this sample, focusing on T cells in Graves' hyperthyroidism and ophthalmopathy.

Sequencing used peripheral blood mononuclear cells (PBMCs), obtained at new diagnosis, from a patient treated with antithyroid drugs. These receptor sequences come from a woman aged 25 to 39 with Graves disease. Donor details come from another sample of the same person, matched by shared clones.

Worth noting for this clonotype: This may come from a read error, since a much larger clone is one base off. The rearrangement uses TRBV20-1 and TRBJ1-5, with D uncertain. Germline V lookup: CDR1 DFQATT, CDR2 SNEGSKA (reference sequence). This CDR3 is built from 12 residues. CDR3 DNA sequence: TGCAGTGCGCGGAGGCGCAATCATCCCCAGCATTTT. This encodes CSARRRNHPQHF.

This clonotype was seen at least ten times. The chain couples TRBV12-3 or TRBV12-4 to TRBJ2-1; TRBD2 aligns across 12 bases. J was trimmed by 6 bases and V by 3 bases; bases with no gene match: 3. This CDR3 region has 15 residues. Written as DNA, the CDR3 is TGTGCCAGCAGTTTCCGACTAGCGGGAGCCAATGAGCAGTTCTTC. It translates to CASSFRLAGANEQFF.

This clonotype turned up a few times. The V gene is TRBV28, the J gene TRBJ2-7; possibly TRBD1 for D (5 bases). Trimming removed 1 base at V and 2 bases at J, with 9 bases between. Germline CDR1 MDHEN, CDR2 SYDVKM. The CDR3 runs to 14 residues. The CDR3, as DNA: TGTGCCAGCAGTTTATCCAGCAGGGCCTACGAGCAGTACTTC. Translating it yields CASSLSSRAYEQYF.

In its sample, this clonotype was seen many times. The V and J genes are TRBV19 and TRBJ1-2, with D uncertain. The CDR3 extends over 14 amino acids. Germline V gene sequence: CDR1 LNHDA, CDR2 SQIVND (reference sequence). With 1 base removed from V and 1 base from J, the gap between germline ends came to 7 bases. CDR3 residues: CASSIVSGNYGYTF. The CDR3, as DNA: TGTGCCAGTAGTATAGTATCGGGTAACTATGGCTACACCTTC.

About this clonotype itself: A much bigger clone sits one base away, suggesting this may be a read error. The V and J genes are TRBV28 and TRBJ2-7; D is unclear. V was pared by 5 bases and J by 0 bases, with 11 bases between. This CDR3 has 14 amino acids. Germline CDR1 MDHEN, CDR2 SYDVKM. CDR3 in DNA: TGTGCCAGCAGTGAGTCGGTCTACTCCTACGAGCAGTACTTC. Amino acid sequence: CASSESVYSYEQYF.

This clonotype was seen only a few times. The chain joins TRBV19 to TRBJ2-2; 7 bases line up with TRBD2. The CDR3 spans 16 residues. V shed 3 bases and J 4 bases; nucleotides not matched to a gene: 8. The germline gives CDR1 LNHDA, CDR2 SQIVND (reference sequence). The CDR3 region has the DNA TGTGCCAGTAGTATCTCGGGGGGTTGGCCCACCGGGGAGCTGTTTTTT. Translating it yields CASSISGGWPTGELFF.

The chain recombines TRBV5-1 with TRBJ2-1, with TRBD2 matching 10 bases. This CDR3 has 16 amino acids. J lost 8 bases, V lost 0 bases, and 8 bases had no gene match. The germline V gene has CDR1 SGHRS and CDR2 YFSETQ. In DNA, the CDR3 is TGCGCCAGCAGCTTGGGCTCTAGCGGGAGACAGGATGAGCAGTTCTTC. This codes for CASSLGSSGRQDEQFF.

The rearrangement joins TRBV20-1 to TRBJ2-1; the match to TRBD2 covers 11 bases. Unmatched junction bases numbered 8, after V lost 6 bases and J lost 4 bases. This CDR3 has 15 residues. Germline V gene lookup returns CDR1 DFQATT and CDR2 SNEGSKA (reference sequence). Here the CDR3 reads CSARLAGREYNEQFF. The DNA of the CDR3 is TGCAGTGCGAGACTAGCGGGACGGGAATACAATGAGCAGTTCTTC.

In this sample, this clonotype turned up a few times. DNA for the CDR3: TGCAGTGCTAGCCGACTAGCGGAGCAGTTCTTC. Translating it yields CSASRLAEQFF. V and J are TRBV20-1 and TRBJ2-1; 8 bases map to TRBD2. The V segment lost 3 bases and the J segment 10 bases; nucleotides outside the gene matches: 2. The germline CDR1 and CDR2 sequences are DFQATT and SNEGSKA (reference sequence). There are 11 residues in the CDR3.

The chain combines TRBV5-1 with TRBJ2-5; D possibly matches TRBD1 or TRBD2 (5 bases each). V was cut by 1 base and J by 3 bases, with 13 bases left in between. Germline CDR1 reads SGHRS; CDR2 reads YFSETQ. This CDR3 comprises 15 residues. CDR3 in DNA: TGCGCCAGCAGCTTGTCTCGGGACGGAGAAGAGACCCAGTACTTC. Protein: CASSLSRDGEETQYF.

The genes are TRBV20-1 and TRBJ2-7; the D is unclear. Trimming took 0 bases from V and 5 from J, leaving 5 bases between them. The germline V gene encodes CDR1 DFQATT and CDR2 SNEGSKA (reference sequence). The CDR3 consists of 11 residues. The CDR3 loop is CSAREKHEQYF. The CDR3 DNA sequence: TGCAGTGCTAGAGAGAAACACGAGCAGTACTTC.

The chain employs TRBV20-1 and TRBJ2-3; 8 nucleotides line up with TRBD2. V was clipped by 5 bases and J by 0 bases; unmatched bases: 16. CDR1 DFQATT and CDR2 SNEGSKA come from the germline V gene (reference sequence). CDR3 size: 18 residues. The CDR3, as DNA: TGCAGTGCTCGCCTAAATAGCGGGACTGGCGCTAGCACAGATACGCAGTATTTT. This codes for CSARLNSGTGASTDTQYF.

This clonotype was seen many times. Written as DNA, the CDR3 is TGCAGTGCTAGAGATTATAGGTCGAGAGAAGCTTTCTTT. Encoded protein: CSARDYRSREAFF. This chain connects TRBV20-1 to TRBJ1-1, with D hard to call. Germline V gene sequence: CDR1 DFQATT, CDR2 SNEGSKA (reference sequence). This CDR3 comprises 13 residues. V lost 0 bases, J lost 8 bases, and 13 bases lay in between.

The chain joins TRBV10-3 to TRBJ2-7; TRBD2 matches 7 bases. The length of the CDR3 is 13 residues. The V and J ends lost 8 bases and 1 base, in that order; junction bases with no gene match: 5. Germline CDR1 is ENHRY and CDR2 is SYGVKD. CDR3 region: CAIGGEVSYEQYF. In DNA, the CDR3 is TGTGCCATCGGGGGGGAGGTATCCTACGAGCAGTACTTC.

This clonotype was seen many times. The chain couples TRBV30 to TRBJ2-2; TRBD1 matches 7 bases. Germline V gene data show CDR1 as GTSNPN and CDR2 as SVGIG (reference sequence). The CDR3 is 13 residues long. After removal of 6 bases from V and 8 bases from J, the junction contained 9 bases not matched to a gene. This chain's CDR3 is CACHRGLGGELFF. CDR3 bases: TGTGCCTGCCACAGGGGCCTCGGAGGGGAGCTGTTTTTT.

There are many counts of this clonotype. The chain recombines TRBV5-1 with TRBJ1-2; D is undetermined. V was clipped by 3 bases and J by 7 bases, with 10 bases between them. Looked up from germline, CDR1 is SGHRS and CDR2 is YFSETQ. The CDR3 is made up of 12 amino acids. The CDR3 DNA sequence: TGCGCCAGCAGCTATGGACGGATTGGCTACACCTTC. Translated, it gives CASSYGRIGYTF.

The chain carries TRBV6-1 and TRBJ2-7; D gene unclear. CDR3 length equals 15 residues. The ends were cut back, 6 bases at V and 9 bases at J, with 24 bases in the middle. Germline V gives CDR1 MNHNS, CDR2 SASEGT. In DNA form, the CDR3 reads TGTGCCAGCAGGACCCCATCGGGCAGAGGAGAAGGGCAGTACTTC. It codes for CASRTPSGRGEGQYF.

The chain is built from TRBV4-3 and TRBJ2-1; 10 nucleotides line up with TRBD2. The CDR3 loop spans 16 amino acids. From germline, CDR1 is LGHNA and CDR2 YSLEER. The junction had 5 bases not matched to a gene; V was cut back by 4 bases and J by 2 bases. CDR3 sequence (DNA): TGCGCCAGCAGCCTTATAGCGGGAGGAACCTACAATGAGCAGTTCTTC. Protein sequence: CASSLIAGGTYNEQFF.

This clonotype was seen many times. V and J are TRBV6-2 or TRBV6-3 and TRBJ2-3; 9 nucleotides match TRBD2. The germline V gene has CDR1 MNHEY and CDR2 SVGEGT. V shed 10 bases and J 3 bases; nucleotides not matched to a gene: 8. The CDR3 is 14 residues long. CDR3 sequence: CATQSAGGTDTQYF. CDR3 DNA sequence: TGTGCCACCCAATCGGCGGGAGGGACAGATACGCAGTATTTT.

This clonotype was detected only a few times. The chain uses TRBV12-3 or TRBV12-4 and TRBJ2-1; perhaps TRBD2 as D (5 bases). This CDR3 region has 14 residues. V lost 3 bases, J lost 4 bases, and 10 bases lay in between. The CDR3 DNA sequence: TGTGCCAGCAGTTTCTCGGGGATGTACAATGAGCAGTTCTTC. Translating gives CASSFSGMYNEQFF.

The table lists this clonotype with a few counts. The chain uses TRBV29-1 and TRBJ2-1, with a possible D match to TRBD1 (6 bases). Per the germline V gene, CDR1 is SQVTM and CDR2 is ANQGSEA. Trimming stripped 4 bases from V and 8 bases from J, with 9 bases between. This CDR3 region has 11 residues. CDR3 sequence reads: CSVAPGDEQFF. DNA for the CDR3: TGCAGCGTTGCCCCAGGGGATGAGCAGTTCTTC.

This clonotype was picked up many times. V usage is TRBV9 and J usage is TRBJ2-5; D remains ambiguous. The CDR3 is 17 residues long. V was clipped by 3 bases and J by 4 bases, with 22 bases between them. From germline, CDR1 is SGDLS and CDR2 YYNGEE. CDR3 in amino acids: CASSASKSLLKGETQYF. For the CDR3, the DNA is TGTGCCAGCAGCGCGTCGAAAAGTCTTTTAAAAGGAGAGACCCAGTACTTC.

This clonotype was detected many times. V gene TRBV12-3 or TRBV12-4 combines with J gene TRBJ1-6, with D possibly TRBD1 on 5 matching bases. Trimming cost V 6 bases and J 7 bases, with 13 bases left between them. CDR3 length equals 14 residues. CDR3 sequence: CASSRDSTNSPLHF. CDR3 sequence (DNA): TGTGCCAGCAGCCGAGACAGTACCAATTCACCCCTCCACTTT.

This clonotype was seen ten or more times. V and J are TRBV3-1 and TRBJ2-1; 10 bases agree with TRBD2. The germline CDR1 and CDR2 sequences are LGHDT and YNNKEL (reference sequence). V shed 0 bases and J 9 bases; nucleotides not matched to a gene: 8. The CDR3 spans 16 residues. The CDR3 DNA reads TGTGCCAGCAGCCAAGACACTAGCGGGAACCTAGGTGAGCAGTTCTTC. It translates to CASSQDTSGNLGEQFF.

This clonotype was counted many times. The V and J genes are TRBV11-3 and TRBJ2-1, with a weak D call TRBD2 (6 bases). V lost 5 bases, J lost 8 bases, and 22 bases lay in between. Germline assignment: CDR1 SGHNT and CDR2 YENEEA. The CDR3 loop spans 16 amino acids. CDR3 bases: TGTGCCAGCAGCCCAGCCCGGGGGAGGCATGGCGATGAGCAGTTCTTC. Its protein product is CASSPARGRHGDEQFF.

This clonotype was counted ten times or more. The V call is TRBV7-2, the J call TRBJ2-1; D ambiguous. Germline V gene data show CDR1 as SGHTA and CDR2 as FQGNSA. This CDR3 spans 12 amino acids. The V end was cut by 4 bases, the J end by 7 bases, with 8 bases between. CDR3: CASSSKPNEQFF. CDR3 nucleotides: TGTGCCAGCAGCTCAAAGCCTAATGAGCAGTTCTTC. Drawing the rest from reference TRBV7-2 and TRBJ2-1, the complete variable domain is GAGVSQSPSNKVTEKGKDVELRCDPISGHTALYWYRQSLGQGLEFLIYFQGNSAPDKSGLPSDRFSAERTGGSVSTLTIQRTQQEDSAVYLCASSSKPNEQFFGPGTRLTVL.

This clonotype was seen a few times. This chain connects TRBV20-1 to TRBJ1-2; D uncertain. The CDR3 covers 15 residues. V was shortened by 2 bases and J by 8 bases, with 21 bases between the two germline ends. Germline V gives CDR1 DFQATT, CDR2 SNEGSKA (reference sequence). The CDR3 DNA follows: TGCAGTGCTAGATCCGTGAAGGCTCCTGGGTGGGGCTACACCTTC. Its protein is CSARSVKAPGWGYTF.

This clonotype was observed many times. V gene TRBV7-2 combines with J gene TRBJ2-7; 9 bases map to TRBD1. CDR3 size: 15 residues. Germline trimming cut 1 base from V and 13 bases from J; bases unmatched to any gene: 14. Germline V gene data show CDR1 as SGHTA and CDR2 as FQGNSA. The CDR3 region is CASSLVRDRGMQSYF. The CDR3 region has the DNA TGTGCCAGCAGCTTAGTCCGAGACAGGGGGATGCAATCTTACTTC. The full variable domain, with the rest looked up from reference TRBV7-2 and TRBJ2-7, is GAGVSQSPSNKVTEKGKDVELRCDPISGHTALYWYRQSLGQGLEFLIYFQGNSAPDKSGLPSDRFSAERTGGSVSTLTIQRTQQEDSAVYLCASSLVRDRGMQSYFGPGTRLTVT.